The sequence of this TCR beta chain was determined in a study of cytomegalovirus exposure and HLA in healthy donors. Study in general: About 85 million unique TCRs from HLA-typed donors were held in an early release of data.

Healthy bone marrow donors made up the cohort. Notes on this clone: Its antigen is not identified.

The PCR contained 60 Vbeta and 13 Jbeta primers. The data were produced by immunoSEQ multiplex PCR, yet TCRdb's version contains in-frame clones alone and is incomplete. The sample shows 95,000 to 150,000 clones, about 81% of them seen only once. Regarding the study as a whole: Roughly uniform sequencing depth across donors was assumed, possibly incorrectly. Most TCR sequences were seen very rarely across donors, but some public TCRs occurred in many.

There are 15 residues in the CDR3. With 6 bases removed from V and 7 bases from J, the gap between germline ends came to 16 bases. CDR1 and CDR2 (germline): LNHDA, SQIVND (reference sequence). The receptor comes from a woman in her thirties in good health and CMV-seronegative. This rearrangement joins TRBV19 to TRBJ1-6; D is perhaps TRBD1 (6 bases). The source material was PBMCs. CDR3 nucleotides: TGTGCCAGTAGACCCCGGGACACTCCAAATTCACCCCTCCACTTT. This translates into CASRPRDTPNSPLHF.